These 20 T cell receptor beta chains were all obtained from the same sample, sequenced in a study of T cell repertoires in cytomegalovirus infection. TCRdb re-derived calls from the reads in MiXCR, one entry per CDR3 protein. Of about 700,000 distinct CDR3 sequences in the sample, roughly a third were seen once. For these TCRs, the target antigens are not known. The specimen comprised cultured PBMCs, sampled from culture after CMV antigen stimulation. Receptors were obtained from a human donor in good health (CMV status not recorded). Some clones in this sample may be carry-over from other donors' samples.

This clonotype was seen only once. The chain joins TRBV19 to TRBJ1-5, with D possibly matching TRBD1 (5 bases). Germline-derived CDR1 and CDR2 are LNHDA and SQIVND (reference sequence). The CDR3 is 15 residues long. The V end was cut by 6 bases, the J end by 6 bases, with 18 bases between. CDR3: CASSRTQGTGQPQHF. CDR3 sequence (DNA): TGTGCCAGTAGCCGAACCCAGGGTACCGGTCAGCCCCAGCATTTT.

V usage is TRBV11-1 and J usage is TRBJ2-1, with D possibly being TRBD1 (5 bases). The V gene's germline CDR1 is SGHAT and CDR2 FQDESV (reference sequence). This CDR3 is 16 amino acids long. V was trimmed by 5 bases and J by 0 bases, leaving 14 bases between them. CDR3 sequence reads: CASSRGAVSSYNEQFF. In DNA, the CDR3 is TGTGCCAGCAGCCGTGGGGCGGTGAGCTCCTACAATGAGCAGTTCTTC.

The chain uses TRBV18 and TRBJ2-7; D gene uncertain. V shed 3 bases and J shed 3 bases, with 6 bases lying between them. The length of the CDR3 is 12 residues. Germline CDR1 reads KGHSH; CDR2 reads LQKENI. In DNA, the CDR3 is TGTGCCAGCTCACCTGGGATCTACGAGCAGTACTTC. It codes for CASSPGIYEQYF.

The chain uses TRBV6-5 and TRBJ1-2; the match to TRBD1 covers 7 bases. V was pared by 7 bases and J by 1 base, with 6 bases of the junction left unmatched. In germline, CDR1 is MNHEY, CDR2 SVGAGI. The CDR3 spans 14 residues. The CDR3 protein is CASTLGTDNYGYTF. The CDR3 DNA reads as TGTGCCAGCACCCTTGGGACAGATAACTATGGCTACACCTTC.

This clonotype was picked up a small number of times. This chain uses TRBV20-1 with TRBJ1-2; 7 nucleotides align to TRBD1. The CDR3 is made up of 12 amino acids. The V gene's germline CDR1 is DFQATT and CDR2 SNEGSKA (reference sequence). V was clipped by 5 bases and J by 6 bases; unmatched bases: 6. The CDR3 coding sequence is TGCAGTGCTTTCCAGGGGGGGGATGGCTACACCTTC. This gives the protein CSAFQGGDGYTF.

The chain carries TRBV7-2 and TRBJ2-7, with 7 bases that match TRBD1. This CDR3 is 13 amino acids long. From germline, CDR1 is SGHTA and CDR2 FQGNSA. The J segment lost 6 bases and the V segment lost 6 bases, leaving 8 bases of the junction unmatched. The CDR3 here is CASSSSRQGEQYF. CDR3 nucleotides: TGTGCCAGCAGTAGTTCCAGACAGGGCGAGCAGTACTTC.

This clonotype was recorded a few times. The chain carries TRBV6-8 and TRBJ1-1; D call uncertain. This CDR3 comprises 13 residues. V dropped 9 bases and J dropped 0 bases, with 11 bases sitting between them. The germline gives CDR1 MNHGY, CDR2 SAAAGT. The CDR3 DNA reads as TGTGCCAGTTACCGGGCAGTGAACACTGAAGCTTTCTTT. Protein: CASYRAVNTEAFF.

The rearrangement links TRBV7-8 to TRBJ2-5; D is possibly TRBD2 (5 bases). This CDR3 comprises 13 residues. V was shortened by 5 bases and J by 5 bases, with 12 bases between the two germline ends. In germline, CDR1 is SGHVS, CDR2 FQNEAQ. CDR3 sequence: CASSKTIVETQYF. The CDR3 coding sequence is TGTGCCAGCAGCAAGACTATTGTGGAGACCCAGTACTTC.

This chain connects TRBV12-3 or TRBV12-4 to TRBJ2-3; D is ambiguous. Trimming shortened V by 6 bases and J by 4 bases, and 11 bases separated the two germline ends. The CDR3 loop spans 13 amino acids. CDR3 region: CASSPDEADTQYF. The CDR3 bases are TGTGCCAGCAGCCCGGACGAGGCAGATACGCAGTATTTT.

V gene TRBV2 combines with J gene TRBJ2-3; weak D call: TRBD2 (5 bases). Germline loops: CDR1 SNHLY, CDR2 FYNNEI. V was trimmed by 8 bases and J by 1 base, leaving 10 bases between them. The CDR3 is 13 residues long. The DNA of the CDR3 is TGTGCCAGCCTGAGGCGGGGCACAGATACGCAGTATTTT. This sequence encodes CASLRRGTDTQYF.

This rearrangement joins TRBV6-1 to TRBJ2-3, with TRBD1 matching over 8 bases. The CDR3 totals 15 residues. Germline V lookup: CDR1 MNHNS, CDR2 SASEGT. V trimming: 2 bases; J trimming: 4 bases; junction bases outside the gene matches: 5. The CDR3 DNA follows: TGTGCCAGCAGTGAACAGGGGGCGCAACCAGATACGCAGTATTTT. This sequence encodes CASSEQGAQPDTQYF.

The chain carries TRBV7-9 and TRBJ2-1; D not resolved. Germline V gene lookup returns CDR1 SEHNR and CDR2 FQNEAQ (reference sequence). Trimming cost V 2 bases and J 9 bases, with 5 bases left between them. CDR3 length equals 11 residues. The CDR3 region is CASSLIIEQFF. The CDR3 DNA is TGTGCCAGCAGCTTAATCATTGAGCAGTTCTTC.

The chain links TRBV5-1 to TRBJ2-2, with D hard to call. The V end was cut by 0 bases, the J end by 6 bases, with 6 bases between. The CDR3 is made up of 13 amino acids. The germline V gene has CDR1 SGHRS and CDR2 YFSETQ. DNA for the CDR3: TGCGCCAGCAGCTTGGGACCTGCCGGGGAGCTGTTTTTT. This translates into CASSLGPAGELFF.

Comments on this clonotype: A much larger clone sits a single nucleotide away, making a read error possible. This chain connects TRBV7-9 to TRBJ2-5, with D possibly matching TRBD2 (6 bases). This CDR3 comprises 13 residues. Germline-derived CDR1 and CDR2 are SEHNR and FQNEAQ (reference sequence). V was cut by 5 bases and J by 0 bases, with 7 bases left in between. Here the CDR3 DNA reads TGTGCCAGCAGCGGGGAGGACCAAGAGACCCAGTACTTC. This sequence encodes CASSGEDQETQYF.

With regard to this clonotype: This clone may be a read error of a much larger clone one base away. This chain connects TRBV7-2 to TRBJ1-5; D not certain. Germline CDR1 reads SGHTA; CDR2 reads FQGNSA. CDR3 length: 13 residues. As DNA, the CDR3 is TGTGCCAGCACCCCAGGTTGGAATCAGCCCGAGCATTTT. The encoded protein is CASTPGWNQPEHF.

The sample holds many counts of this clonotype. The chain carries TRBV7-8 and TRBJ1-2; 9 nucleotides line up with TRBD1. The CDR3 extends over 14 amino acids. The germline gives CDR1 SGHVS, CDR2 FQNEAQ. Trimming at V came to 0 bases and at J to 6 bases, leaving 2 bases not matched to a gene. CDR3: CASSLAGTGHGYTF. For the CDR3, the DNA is TGTGCCAGCAGCTTAGCGGGGACAGGGCATGGCTACACCTTC.

The chain combines TRBV4-1 with TRBJ2-1, with TRBD2 identical over 7 bases. The CDR3 has 17 residues. The ends lost 2 bases at V and 1 base at J; junction bases unmatched: 8. The germline CDR1 and CDR2 sequences are MGHRA and YSYEKL. For the CDR3, the DNA is TGCGCCAGCAGCCAATTCATACCGGGACTATCCTACAATGAGCAGTTCTTC. Protein product: CASSQFIPGLSYNEQFF.

This sequence joins TRBV6-6 and TRBJ2-3; 11 positions match TRBD1. The germline CDR1 and CDR2 sequences are MNHNY and SVGAGI (reference sequence). J gave up 3 bases and V 2 bases, and 7 bases lay outside the gene matches. The CDR3 has 17 amino acids. Written as DNA, the CDR3 is TGTGCCAGCAGTTACGGGAGGGACAGGGGGAAGACAGATACGCAGTATTTT. This sequence encodes CASSYGRDRGKTDTQYF.

The chain combines TRBV12-3 or TRBV12-4 with TRBJ2-5; possibly TRBD1 or TRBD2 for D (5 bases each). CDR3 length: 14 residues. Trimming took off 3 bases at V and 7 bases at J, with 15 bases between the two ends. The CDR3 spells CASSFEGDRWTQYF. CDR3 in DNA: TGTGCCAGCAGTTTTGAGGGAGACAGATGGACCCAGTACTTC.

The J gene is TRBJ2-4, the V gene TRBV10-2; D possibly matches TRBD1 or TRBD2 (5 bases each). Deletions cut 6 bases from V and 7 bases from J, with 10 bases between. Germline V CDR1 and CDR2: WSHSY, SAAADI. The CDR3 spans 12 residues. CDR3 in amino acids: CASRGEGNIQYF. The CDR3 coding sequence is TGCGCCAGCAGGGGGGAAGGGAACATTCAGTACTTC.